This entry is about one T cell receptor beta chain. At least ten counts were recorded for this clonotype. It has no known antigen specificity. No base qualities exist here, and no much larger clone lies one base off it. For unsorted PBMC libraries, 2 million PBMCs were used after storage in RNAlater at -80 degrees C until RNA extraction. Peripheral blood was subjected to Ficoll-Hypaque density gradient centrifugation to isolate PBMCs, which were then cryopreserved in liquid nitrogen. cDNA was synthesized by template-switch 5'RACE using a primer with a 10-nucleotide random unique molecular identifier that tagged each TCR transcript. Every sequencing run yielded over 170 million TCR-beta sequences covering 15-18 subjects. The RNeasy kit was used for extraction of total RNA. The KAPA Real-time Library Amplification kit was used to amplify TCR-beta VDJ regions with primers for the TCR constant region and the 5'RACE anchor. Sample indexes and Illumina adaptors were added in a first PCR, after which library yield was increased in a second PCR. The roughly 650 bp TCR product was size-selected on a 2% E-gel SizeSelection system after Ampure bead purification. Before pooling, library quality was assessed on a Bioanalyzer, concentration was determined with Qubit, and library quantification was performed with the Kapa Library Quantification kit. An Illumina HiSeq 2500 sequenced the libraries paired-end 2 x 150 bp. To increase sequence diversity, about 23-32% phiX was spiked into each library pool. The published analysis was carried out like this. Quality-filtered reads were processed with the UMI-based MiGEC pipeline, which removed over 75% of raw TCR sequences during error correction. IMGT germline references were used for aligning VDJ genes, and each clonotype was defined as a unique CDR3 amino acid sequence together with its V-J genes. Clonal expansion, Shannon diversity, and CDR3 relatedness (CalcPairwiseDistances, ClusterSamples) were evaluated with VDJtools, and phylogenetic trees were built with CLCbio workbench. Using coefficient-of-variation modelling across technical triplicates, the study counted a clone as expanded if it had at least 8 unique UMIs. Clones were called with MiXCR by TCRdb after fastp trimmed the public reads at Q25, and only in-frame beta chains were retained. Here each entry gathers all rows of one CDR3 protein and keeps the most common genes and DNA. In this record, the V and J calls reflect TCRdb's handling and not the investigators' own analysis. A total of tens of thousands of distinct CDR3 sequences appear in this sample, around a tenth of them only once. The ten biggest clones cover roughly 7% of the sample.

This sample was included in a study of neurological immune-mediated disorders (dated by TCRdb to about 2019). With respect to the entire study: The study compared peripheral blood TCR-beta repertoires of HTLV-I-associated myelopathy (HAM/TSP) patients, multiple sclerosis patients and healthy controls using UMI-based sequencing. Longitudinal samples, technical triplicates and paired sorted CD4+ and CD8+ T-cell subsets, alongside PBMC samples, were included among the 106 TCR-beta libraries. The cohort comprised 68 subjects: roughly 15 HAM/TSP patients, around 34 multiple sclerosis patients and approximately 20 healthy controls.

Broad study findings and their caveats: No identical CDR3 amino acid sequences were found to be shared among expanded clones across subjects, suggesting that TCR-beta repertoires were private in all groups. TCR clonal expansion was highest in HAM/TSP patients and lowest in MS patients, with MS patients falling below even healthy controls.

V is shortened by 3 bases, J by 4 bases, and the region joining them spans 16 bases. The germline V gene yields SGDLS for CDR1 and YYNGEE for CDR2. The CDR3 covers 16 residues, taking in both the cysteine and the phenylalanine. Only CDR3 DNA remains: 48 bases, in frame from the first base. Recombination linked TRBV9 to TRBJ2-2; the D gene identity is not certain. The sequencing sample was made of PBMCs. The receptor comes from a woman aged 30 to 39 with HTLV-1-associated myelopathy (HAM/TSP). The base sequence is TGTGCCAGCAGCGCCGCGGTAAAACCTATCACCGGGGAGCTGTTTTTT. Its protein is CASSAAVKPITGELFF.